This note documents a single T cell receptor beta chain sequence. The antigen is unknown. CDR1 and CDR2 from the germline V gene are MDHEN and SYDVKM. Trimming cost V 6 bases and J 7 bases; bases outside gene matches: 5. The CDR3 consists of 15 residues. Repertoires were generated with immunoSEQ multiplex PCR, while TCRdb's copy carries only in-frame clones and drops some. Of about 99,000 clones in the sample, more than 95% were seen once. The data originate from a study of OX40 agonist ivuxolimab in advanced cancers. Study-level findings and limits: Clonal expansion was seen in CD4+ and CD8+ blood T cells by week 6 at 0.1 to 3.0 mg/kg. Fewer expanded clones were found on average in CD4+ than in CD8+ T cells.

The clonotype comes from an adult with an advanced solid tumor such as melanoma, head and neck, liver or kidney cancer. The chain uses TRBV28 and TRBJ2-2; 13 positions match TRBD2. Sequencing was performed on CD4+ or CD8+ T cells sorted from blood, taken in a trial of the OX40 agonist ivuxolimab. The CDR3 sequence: CASSPRTSGSGELFF. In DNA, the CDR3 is TGTGCCAGCAGCCCTCGGACTAGCGGGAGCGGGGAGCTGTTTTTT.